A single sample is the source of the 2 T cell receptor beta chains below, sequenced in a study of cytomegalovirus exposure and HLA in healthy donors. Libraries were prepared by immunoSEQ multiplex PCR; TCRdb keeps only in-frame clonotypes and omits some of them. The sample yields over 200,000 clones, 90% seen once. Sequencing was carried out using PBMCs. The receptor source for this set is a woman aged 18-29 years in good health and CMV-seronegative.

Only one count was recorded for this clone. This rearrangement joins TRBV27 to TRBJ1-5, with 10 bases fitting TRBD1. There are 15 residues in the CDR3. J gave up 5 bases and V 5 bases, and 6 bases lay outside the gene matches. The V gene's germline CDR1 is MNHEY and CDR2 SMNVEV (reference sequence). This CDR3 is CASSPRQGAYQPQHF. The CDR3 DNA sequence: TGTGCCAGCAGTCCCCGACAGGGGGCCTATCAGCCCCAGCATTTT.

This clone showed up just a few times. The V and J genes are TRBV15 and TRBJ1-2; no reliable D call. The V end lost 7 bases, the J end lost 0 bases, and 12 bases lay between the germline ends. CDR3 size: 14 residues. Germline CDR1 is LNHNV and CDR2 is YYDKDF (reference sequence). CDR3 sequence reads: CATKSEGANYGYTF. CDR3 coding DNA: TGTGCCACCAAGAGCGAGGGTGCTAACTATGGCTACACCTTC.